The 27 T cell receptor beta chains below come from one sample, sequenced in a study of cytomegalovirus exposure and HLA in healthy donors. The protocol was immunoSEQ multiplex PCR, while the TCRdb copy is restricted to in-frame clones and leaves out a portion. The sample lists about 220,000 clones, 85% to 90% occurring once. What was sequenced was PBMCs. These receptors all stem from a man younger than 30 in good health and CMV-seronegative.

This clone has more than one count but fewer than ten. The chain carries TRBV6-1 and TRBJ1-5, with 8 positions matching TRBD1. V dropped 10 bases and J dropped 4; count of bases not matched to a gene: 3. Per germline, CDR1 MNHNS and CDR2 SASEGT. CDR3 size: 12 residues. CDR3 region: CAIDRGNQPQHF. CDR3 bases: TGTGCCATAGACAGGGGAAATCAGCCCCAGCATTTT.

The chain employs TRBV6-5 and TRBJ2-3, with D possibly matching TRBD2 (5 bases). The CDR3 totals 14 residues. Germline V gene sequence: CDR1 MNHEY, CDR2 SVGAGI. Trimming pared 3 bases from V and 0 bases from J, leaving 7 bases between. The CDR3 loop reads CASSYKRSTDTQYF. Here the CDR3 DNA reads TGTGCCAGCAGTTATAAGCGGAGCACAGATACGCAGTATTTT.

The chain is built from TRBV4-3 and TRBJ2-6, with 7 bases that match TRBD1. This CDR3 is 16 amino acids long. Per the germline V gene, CDR1 is LGHNA and CDR2 is YSLEER. J gave up 1 base and V 2 bases, and 2 bases lay outside the gene matches. For the CDR3, the DNA is TGCGCCAGCAGCCAACAACAGGGGTCTGGGGCCAACGTCCTGACTTTC. Translating gives CASSQQQGSGANVLTF.

The chain combines TRBV28 with TRBJ1-6, with D hard to call. The V gene's germline CDR1 is MDHEN and CDR2 SYDVKM. CDR3 length: 9 amino acids. In nucleotides, the CDR3 is TGTTCCTTAGTTTCACCCCTCCACTTT. It is translated as CSLVSPLHF.

V and J are TRBV19 and TRBJ2-3, with 7 bases that match TRBD1. The CDR3 loop spans 13 amino acids. Germline V CDR1 and CDR2: LNHDA, SQIVND (reference sequence). The V gene end was trimmed by 6 bases and the J gene end by 6 bases; junction bases not matched to a gene: 6. The CDR3 DNA sequence: TGTGCCAGTAGGAAGGGGGCAAGGGATACGCAGTATTTT. Protein sequence: CASRKGARDTQYF.

This clone appeared a single time. This rearrangement joins TRBV19 to TRBJ2-3, with 8 nucleotides matching TRBD2. The length of the CDR3 is 14 residues. V shed 4 bases, J shed 3 bases, and the junction held 3 bases outside the gene matches. CDR1 is LNHDA, CDR2 SQIVND, per germline (reference sequence). The CDR3: CASSNLAGTDTQYF. CDR3 nucleotides: TGTGCCAGTAGTAATTTAGCGGGAACAGATACGCAGTATTTT.

The rearrangement links TRBV7-2 to TRBJ2-7; 7 bases fit TRBD1. There are 16 residues in the CDR3. The V gene end was trimmed by 2 bases and the J gene end by 3 bases; junction bases not matched to a gene: 10. Germline values: CDR1 SGHTA, CDR2 FQGNSA. As DNA, the CDR3 is TGTGCCAGCAGCTTACGCACAGGGGCGATCCTCTACGAGCAGTACTTC. It is translated as CASSLRTGAILYEQYF.

CDR3 protein: CASSLGGGRIYEQYF. CDR3 DNA sequence: TGTGCCAGCAGCTTAGGCGGCGGGAGGATCTACGAGCAGTACTTC. This chain uses TRBV7-6 with TRBJ2-7; 8 bases map to TRBD2. The CDR3 consists of 15 residues. Germline V gene lookup returns CDR1 SGHVS and CDR2 FNYEAQ. Germline trimming cut 1 base from V and 3 bases from J; bases unmatched to any gene: 5.

This clone was observed once. The chain has TRBV19 and TRBJ2-2, with TRBD1 matching 11 bases. Germline CDR1 reads LNHDA; CDR2 reads SQIVND (reference sequence). The V gene end was trimmed by 10 bases and the J gene end by 8 bases; junction bases not matched to a gene: 15. The CDR3 contains 16 residues. The CDR3 region has the DNA TGTGCCACTTCGACCCGGACAGGGGGCGTCTTAGGGGAGCTGTTTTTT. Its translation is CATSTRTGGVLGELFF.

J is TRBJ2-3 and V is TRBV7-2; the D gene is possibly TRBD2 (5 bases). Deletions cut 5 bases from V and 7 bases from J, with 16 bases between. Germline V gene lookup returns CDR1 SGHTA and CDR2 FQGNSA. The CDR3 length is 14 residues. The CDR3 is CASSPSTSGYTQYF. CDR3 DNA: TGTGCCAGCAGCCCTAGCACGTCGGGATATACGCAGTATTTT.

The chain links TRBV2 to TRBJ2-5, with unresolved D. Trimming took off 8 bases at V and 5 bases at J, with 15 bases between the two ends. Germline V lookup: CDR1 SNHLY, CDR2 FYNNEI. There are 13 residues in the CDR3. The CDR3 is CASSRPAGETQYF. The DNA for the CDR3 is TGTGCCAGCTCGAGGCCCGCCGGGGAGACCCAGTACTTC.

This clone was seen just once. The chain has TRBV6-1 and TRBJ1-2, with a tentative D call TRBD1 (5 bases). The V gene lost 8 bases and the J gene lost 0 bases, with 16 bases spanning the gap. The CDR3 is 15 residues long. Germline V gene lookup returns CDR1 MNHNS and CDR2 SASEGT. CDR3: CASGDLTGPNYGYTF. CDR3 DNA sequence: TGTGCCAGCGGGGATCTAACAGGACCTAACTATGGCTACACCTTC.

CDR3 in DNA: TGTGCCAGCACTGGCGGGGATACGCAGTATTTT. Its translation is CASTGGDTQYF. The chain uses TRBV2 and TRBJ2-3, with D tentatively TRBD2 (5 bases). V lost 7 bases and J lost 6, with 8 bases in between. Germline V gives CDR1 SNHLY, CDR2 FYNNEI. The CDR3 length is 11 residues.

The chain is built from TRBV6-5 and TRBJ1-4; D is undetermined. CDR3 size: 14 residues. Germline V gene lookup returns CDR1 MNHEY and CDR2 SVGAGI. Trimming shortened V by 4 bases and J by 5 bases, and 11 bases separated the two germline ends. The CDR3 loop is CASSSRGPNEKLFF. The CDR3, as DNA: TGTGCCAGCAGTTCCCGAGGCCCGAATGAAAAACTGTTTTTT.

The table lists this clone with a count of one. The chain has TRBV6-1 and TRBJ2-2; the match to TRBD2 covers 8 bases. The junction had 3 bases not matched to a gene; V was cut back by 1 base and J by 5 bases. In germline, CDR1 is MNHNS, CDR2 SASEGT. This CDR3 comprises 15 residues. CDR3 sequence (DNA): TGTGCCAGCAGTGAAGGTAGCGGGATTACCGGGGAGCTGTTTTTT. Translated: CASSEGSGITGELFF.

V usage is TRBV7-9 and J usage is TRBJ1-2; D ambiguous. V lost 5 bases to trimming and J lost 3 bases, with 16 bases between them. Germline lookup yields CDR1 SEHNR and CDR2 FQNEAQ (reference sequence). This CDR3 contains 15 residues. CDR3 loop: CASSPFKSPHYGYTF. CDR3 nucleotides: TGTGCCAGCAGCCCTTTTAAGAGCCCTCACTATGGCTACACCTTC. The full variable domain, with the rest looked up from reference TRBV7-9 and TRBJ1-2, is DTGVSQNPRHKITKRGQNVTFRCDPISEHNRLYWYRQTLGQGPEFLTYFQNEAQLEKSRLLSDRFSAERPKGSFSTLEIQRTEQGDSAMYLCASSPFKSPHYGYTFGSGTRLTVV.

This clone occurred once. This rearrangement joins TRBV29-1 to TRBJ1-2; maybe TRBD1 (5 bases). Per germline, CDR1 SQVTM and CDR2 ANQGSEA. V was pared by 3 bases and J by 1 base, with 15 bases between. The CDR3 is 15 amino acids. This CDR3 is CSVEEGQLGNYGYTF. The DNA of the CDR3 is TGCAGCGTTGAGGAAGGACAATTGGGTAACTATGGCTACACCTTC. Looking up the rest from reference TRBV29-1 and TRBJ1-2 gives the full variable domain: SAVISQKPSRDICQRGTSLTIQCQVDSQVTMMFWYRQQPGQSLTLIATANQGSEATYESGFVIDKFPISRPNLTFSTLTVSNMSPEDSSIYLCSVEEGQLGNYGYTFGSGTRLTVV.

CDR3 residues: CASSPRALGELFF. The CDR3, as DNA: TGTGCCAGCAGTCCGAGGGCTCTCGGGGAGCTGTTTTTT. The chain uses TRBV28 and TRBJ2-2, with D tentatively TRBD2 (5 bases). Per germline, CDR1 MDHEN and CDR2 SYDVKM. Trimming cost V 5 bases and J 7 bases, with 11 bases left between them. This CDR3 spans 13 amino acids.

This sequence joins TRBV5-1 and TRBJ2-7; 8 bases fit TRBD2. Unmatched junction bases numbered 5, after V lost 0 bases and J lost 3 bases. The CDR3 is 15 amino acids. CDR1 and CDR2 (germline): SGHRS, YFSETQ. The CDR3 DNA reads TGCGCCAGCAGCTTGGCCGGGACTAGTCGCTACGAGCAGTACTTC. Translating it yields CASSLAGTSRYEQYF.

This sequence joins TRBV18 and TRBJ2-5, with D possibly matching TRBD1 (6 bases). CDR1 is KGHSH and CDR2 is LQKENI in the germline V gene. The CDR3 length is 14 residues. V lost 3 bases and J 2 bases, leaving 10 bases between the germline ends. The CDR3 reads CASSPDRVQETQYF. The CDR3 DNA sequence: TGTGCCAGCTCACCGGACAGAGTTCAAGAGACCCAGTACTTC.

This clone came up a few times. The chain joins TRBV28 to TRBJ1-2; TRBD1 might be the D (6 bases). Per germline, CDR1 MDHEN and CDR2 SYDVKM. The CDR3 sequence is 15 residues long. V was pared by 6 bases and J by 4 bases, with 18 bases between. The CDR3 DNA follows: TGTGCCAGCAGCCTCATACACAGGGTTGGCTATGGCTACACCTTC. This translates into CASSLIHRVGYGYTF.

The chain links TRBV4-1 to TRBJ1-5, with TRBD1 as a possible D gene (5 bases). The CDR3 is 14 amino acids. V was cut by 4 bases and J by 6 bases, with 13 bases left in between. Germline V lookup: CDR1 MGHRA, CDR2 YSYEKL. The CDR3 region is CASSLPGGSQPQHF. CDR3 nucleotides: TGCGCCAGCAGCCTCCCGGGGGGGTCTCAGCCCCAGCATTTT.

The chain joins TRBV11-2 to TRBJ2-2; possible D gene TRBD1, 5 bases. Germline CDR1 is SGHAT and CDR2 is FQNNGV. The V end was cut by 5 bases, the J end by 0 bases, with 16 bases between. The CDR3 covers 17 residues. CDR3 residues: CASSLDATAANTGELFF. CDR3 DNA sequence: TGTGCCAGCAGCCTCGACGCGACAGCAGCGAACACCGGGGAGCTGTTTTTT. Variable domain in full (rest from reference TRBV11-2 and TRBJ2-2): EAGVAQSPRYKIIEKRQSVAFWCNPISGHATLYWYQQILGQGPKLLIQFQNNGVVDDSQLPKDRFSAERLKGVDSTLKIQPAKLEDSAVYLCASSLDATAANTGELFFGEGSRLTVL.

The chain joins TRBV20-1 to TRBJ2-1; 7 bases agree with TRBD2. The CDR3 is 11 residues long. The J segment lost 9 bases and the V segment lost 2 bases, leaving 1 base of the junction unmatched. Looked up from germline, CDR1 is DFQATT and CDR2 is SNEGSKA (reference sequence). The CDR3 sequence is CSARSGGEQFF. CDR3 DNA sequence: TGCAGTGCTAGATCGGGGGGTGAGCAGTTCTTC.

The chain employs TRBV4-3 and TRBJ2-4; 9 bases are a match to TRBD2. The V segment lost 1 base and the J segment 7 bases; nucleotides outside the gene matches: 2. The CDR3 sequence is 14 residues long. Germline assignment: CDR1 LGHNA and CDR2 YSLEER. The CDR3 DNA reads TGCGCCAGCAGCCAAGCCCTAGCGGGGAACATTCAGTACTTC. Residues: CASSQALAGNIQYF.

This clone was counted a single time. This chain connects TRBV5-1 to TRBJ1-1; maybe TRBD1 (5 bases). Germline V gene data show CDR1 as SGHRS and CDR2 as YFSETQ. Trimming took 0 bases from V and 5 from J, leaving 8 bases between them. CDR3 length: 13 residues. The CDR3 DNA is TGCGCCAGCAGCTTGGGGTCAGGGACTGAAGCTTTCTTT. Protein: CASSLGSGTEAFF.

This CDR3 reads CASSEVRGQPQHF. CDR3 nucleotide sequence: TGTGCCAGCAGTGAGGTGAGAGGCCAGCCCCAGCATTTT. J is TRBJ1-5 and V is TRBV6-4, with D hard to call. CDR3 length: 13 amino acids. Looked up from germline, CDR1 is MRHNA and CDR2 is SNTAGT. V was shortened by 3 bases and J by 7 bases, with 10 bases between the two germline ends.